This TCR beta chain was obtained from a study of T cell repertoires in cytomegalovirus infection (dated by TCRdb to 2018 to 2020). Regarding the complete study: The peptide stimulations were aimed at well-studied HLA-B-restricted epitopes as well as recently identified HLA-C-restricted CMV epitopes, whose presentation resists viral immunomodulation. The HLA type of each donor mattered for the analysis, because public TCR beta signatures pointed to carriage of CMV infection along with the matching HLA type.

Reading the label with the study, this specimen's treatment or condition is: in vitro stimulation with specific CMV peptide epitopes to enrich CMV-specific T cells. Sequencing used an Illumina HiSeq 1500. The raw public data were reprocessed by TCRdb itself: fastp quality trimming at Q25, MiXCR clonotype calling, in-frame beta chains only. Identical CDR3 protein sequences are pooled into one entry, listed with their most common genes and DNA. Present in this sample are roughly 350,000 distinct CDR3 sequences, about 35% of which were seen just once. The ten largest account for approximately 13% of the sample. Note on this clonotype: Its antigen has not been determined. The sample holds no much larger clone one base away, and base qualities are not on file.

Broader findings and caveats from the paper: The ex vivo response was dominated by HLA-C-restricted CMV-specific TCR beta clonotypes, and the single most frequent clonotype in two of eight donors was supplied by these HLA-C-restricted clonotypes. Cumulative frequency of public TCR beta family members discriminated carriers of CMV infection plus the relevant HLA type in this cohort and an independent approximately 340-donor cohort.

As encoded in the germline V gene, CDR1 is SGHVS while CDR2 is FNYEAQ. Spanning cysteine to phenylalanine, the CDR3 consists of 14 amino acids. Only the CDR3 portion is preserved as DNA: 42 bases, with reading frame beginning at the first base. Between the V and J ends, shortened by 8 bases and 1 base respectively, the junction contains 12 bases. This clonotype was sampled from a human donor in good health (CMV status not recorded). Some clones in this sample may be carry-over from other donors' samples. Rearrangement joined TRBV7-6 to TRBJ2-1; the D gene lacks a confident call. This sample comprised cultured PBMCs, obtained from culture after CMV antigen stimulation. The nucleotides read TGTGCCAGCGCCTCGAGCGATTCCTACAATGAGCAGTTCTTC. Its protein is CASASSDSYNEQFF.